This TCR beta chain was recovered during a study of T cells in Graves' hyperthyroidism and ophthalmopathy. A lack of ophthalmopathy progression within 18 months defined stable Graves' hyperthyroidism. The V gene lost 8 bases and the J gene lost 6 bases, with 10 bases spanning the gap. The germline gives CDR1 LNHDA, CDR2 SQIVND (reference sequence). This CDR3 region has 11 residues. RNA transcripts gave rise to amplified TCR beta CDR3 regions. The TCR CDR3 was amplified in a first-round RT-PCR using the HTBI primer set. One entry per CDR3 protein results from TCRdb running MiXCR on the multiplex PCR reads. Among roughly 720,000 distinct CDR3 sequences, 17% were seen once, and the ten largest hold about 16%. This clonotype was observed at least ten times.

This TCR came from a man aged 45-65 years with Graves' hyperthyroidism. The V and J genes are TRBV19 and TRBJ1-1; D gene ambiguous. The sequenced sample was blood. In DNA, the CDR3 is TGTGCCAGTCAACAGAGGGCTGAAGCTTTCTTT. This codes for CASQQRAEAFF.